The text below deals with one TCR beta chain. What it recognizes is unknown. One end of the junction is discordant with germline, which a read error may explain. TCRbeta libraries were built with three rounds of nested PCR, modified from ARM-PCR. TCRdb reprocessed the multiplex PCR reads via MiXCR and lists one record per CDR3 protein. Of over 110,000 distinct CDR3 sequences detected, approximately 66% appear once; the ten largest clones hold 18%. This CDR3 region has 13 residues. Per the germline V gene, CDR1 is SGHAT and CDR2 is FQNNGV. This sample was included in a study of tumor and adjacent non-tumor tissue in lung cancer. Study-wide background: There were 12 adenocarcinoma, a couple of squamous cell carcinoma and 1 small cell lung cancer cases. Samples averaged roughly 4.2 million productive TCRbeta reads each.

RNA was extracted from bulk tissue without any cell sorting. Between August and November 2014, newly diagnosed, chemotherapy-naive lung cancer patients underwent thoracic surgery in China. Regarding the study as a whole: Tumor TCR diversity, when higher, was linked to shorter survival.

Sequences were obtained from lung tumor tissue. The chain employs TRBV11-2 and TRBJ2-1, with D hard to call. This sequence was found in a man between 60 and 75 years old with small cell lung cancer. For the CDR3, the DNA is TGTGCCAGTAGCTTCGTGCTCAACAATGAGCTGTTTTTC. It is translated as CASSFVLNNELFF. The variable domain in full, with the rest retrieved from reference TRBV11-2 and TRBJ2-1, is EAGVAQSPRYKIIEKRQSVAFWCNPISGHATLYWYQQILGQGPKLLIQFQNNGVVDDSQLPKDRFSAERLKGVDSTLKIQPAKLEDSAVYLCASSFVLNNELFFGPGTRLTVL.